The 26 T cell receptor beta chains presented below share a single source sample, sequenced in a study of cytomegalovirus exposure and HLA in healthy donors. The primer mix had 60 Vbeta and 13 Jbeta primers. Measured with immunoSEQ multiplex PCR; TCRdb has only the in-frame clones, and not every one. The sample has about 85,000 clones, more than 60% seen once; the top ten hold around 4.2%. The specimen sequenced was PBMCs. These receptors came from a man aged 30 to 39 in good health and CMV-seronegative.

The chain carries TRBV10-3 and TRBJ1-5; maybe TRBD1 (6 bases). V dropped 2 bases and J dropped 2 bases, with 7 bases sitting between them. CDR3 size: 14 residues. Germline CDR1 and CDR2: ENHRY and SYGVKD. The CDR3 nucleotides are TGTGCCATCAGTGAGGAGGGGGGCAATCAGCCCCAGCATTTT. Its translation: CAISEEGGNQPQHF.

This clone was counted between two and nine times. V gene TRBV10-3 combines with J gene TRBJ1-1; 12 bases fit TRBD1. V dropped 5 bases and J dropped 4; count of bases not matched to a gene: 8. The germline CDR1 and CDR2 sequences are ENHRY and SYGVKD. The length of the CDR3 is 16 residues. CDR3 nucleotide sequence: TGTGCCATCAGTAGGGACAGGGGGCCTTTGGGCACTGAAGCTTTCTTT. It specifies CAISRDRGPLGTEAFF.

The count of this clone is one. The gene calls are TRBV7-3 and TRBJ2-6; maybe TRBD1 (5 bases). The V end was cut by 4 bases, the J end by 4 bases, with 11 bases between. The CDR3 is 15 amino acids. Germline CDR1 SGHTA, CDR2 FQGTGA. In DNA, the CDR3 is TGTGCCAGCAGCTCCAGGGTAGCCGGGGCCAACGTCCTGACTTTC. It yields the protein CASSSRVAGANVLTF.

V usage is TRBV30 and J usage is TRBJ2-5, with 9 bases fitting TRBD1. The J call is uncertain, as TRBJ2-7 better fits the DNA end. Germline loops: CDR1 GTSNPN, CDR2 SVGIG (reference sequence). The CDR3 is 13 residues long. CDR3 DNA: TGTGCCTGGAGCTCCGACAGGGGGTACGAGCAGTACTTC. Its translation is CAWSSDRGYEQYF.

The chain links TRBV9 to TRBJ2-3; TRBD2 agrees at 7 bases. The CDR3 is 16 amino acids. CDR1 is SGDLS, CDR2 YYNGEE, per germline. V lost 0 bases, J lost 1 base, and 5 bases stayed unmatched. As DNA, the CDR3 is TGTGCCAGCAGCGTAGGAGGAACTAGCGGCACAGATACGCAGTATTTT. Encoded protein: CASSVGGTSGTDTQYF.

The CDR3 sequence is CASTHPPGGKSNEKLFF. The CDR3 DNA reads TGCGCCAGCACCCACCCCCCAGGGGGCAAATCTAATGAAAAACTGTTTTTT. The chain employs TRBV5-1 and TRBJ1-4, with 8 positions matching TRBD1. With V trimmed by 6 bases and J by 3 bases, 13 bases remained unmatched. Looked up from germline, CDR1 is SGHRS and CDR2 is YFSETQ. The CDR3 totals 17 residues.

CDR3 in DNA: TGTGCCAGCAGCAGCACGGGGGGTAGCAATCAGCCCCAGCATTTT. Residues: CASSSTGGSNQPQHF. The chain couples TRBV7-9 to TRBJ1-5; a weak D match, TRBD1 (5 bases). V lost 5 bases and J 0 bases, leaving 11 bases between the germline ends. The CDR3 runs 15 residues. CDR1 and CDR2 from the germline V gene are SEHNR and FQNEAQ (reference sequence).

This chain links TRBV4-1 with TRBJ2-4, with a weak D call TRBD2 (5 bases). In germline, CDR1 is MGHRA, CDR2 YSYEKL. V was pared by 7 bases and J by 5 bases, with 12 bases between. This CDR3 region has 13 residues. CDR3 sequence reads: CASIGLFENIQYF. The CDR3 DNA sequence: TGCGCCAGCATAGGACTCTTTGAAAACATTCAGTACTTC.

V usage is TRBV18 and J usage is TRBJ1-2; 7 nucleotides align to TRBD1. V shed 3 bases and J 3 bases; nucleotides not matched to a gene: 4. Germline V gene data show CDR1 as KGHSH and CDR2 as LQKENI. The CDR3 loop spans 14 amino acids. CDR3 sequence (DNA): TGTGCCAGCTCACCCGGACAGGCGGACTATGGCTACACCTTC. It specifies CASSPGQADYGYTF.

A few counts support this clone. V and J are TRBV15 and TRBJ1-1, with D maybe TRBD1 (6 bases). Trimming removed 4 bases from V and 1 base from J, with 16 bases in between. CDR3 length equals 16 residues. The germline gives CDR1 LNHNV, CDR2 YYDKDF (reference sequence). DNA for the CDR3: TGTGCCACCAGCAAAGACCGGACAGCGGCGAACACTGAAGCTTTCTTT. This codes for CATSKDRTAANTEAFF.

Only a few counts were recorded for this clone. V gene TRBV6-5 combines with J gene TRBJ1-6; D is possibly TRBD1 (5 bases). The CDR3 extends over 15 amino acids. The V end lost 5 bases, the J end lost 7 bases, and 15 bases lay between the germline ends. The germline gives CDR1 MNHEY, CDR2 SVGAGI. The CDR3 reads CASSRPGDRNSPLHF. Here the CDR3 DNA reads TGTGCCAGCAGTCGCCCGGGGGATAGGAATTCACCCCTCCACTTT.

The chain links TRBV4-2 to TRBJ1-4, with TRBD1 matching 7 bases. Germline values: CDR1 LGHNA, CDR2 YNFKEQ. V lost 4 bases and J lost 9; bases outside the gene matches: 8. The CDR3 sequence is 14 residues long. CDR3: CASSPTRDSQKLFF. The CDR3 coding sequence is TGTGCCAGCAGCCCCACAAGGGACAGCCAAAAACTGTTTTTT.

This chain connects TRBV9 to TRBJ2-5; D is uncertain. Germline V gene data show CDR1 as SGDLS and CDR2 as YYNGEE. This CDR3 has 14 amino acids. The germline V and J ends were trimmed by 3 bases and 3 bases, with 12 bases remaining between them. The CDR3 reads CASSGEEAKETQYF. Here the CDR3 DNA reads TGTGCCAGCAGCGGAGAAGAGGCAAAAGAGACCCAGTACTTC.

The genes are TRBV5-1 and TRBJ2-5; D is ambiguous. Looked up from germline, CDR1 is SGHRS and CDR2 is YFSETQ. Trimming took 4 bases from V and 4 from J, leaving 14 bases between them. This CDR3 region has 14 residues. This CDR3 reads CASSASTEGETQYF. The CDR3 nucleotides read TGCGCCAGCAGCGCGAGTACAGAAGGAGAGACCCAGTACTTC.

The J gene is TRBJ1-2, the V gene TRBV5-1, with TRBD1 matching over 8 bases. The V gene end was trimmed by 0 bases and the J gene end by 3 bases; junction bases not matched to a gene: 4. The CDR3 spans 15 residues. From germline, CDR1 is SGHRS and CDR2 YFSETQ. The CDR3 sequence: CASSLGQGADYGYTF. The CDR3 nucleotides read TGCGCCAGCAGCTTGGGTCAGGGGGCTGACTATGGCTACACCTTC.

This clone showed up just a few times. J is TRBJ1-6 and V is TRBV4-1; no clear D gene. The CDR3 spans 14 residues. V was cut by 2 bases and J by 10 bases, with 12 bases left in between. Per germline, CDR1 MGHRA and CDR2 YSYEKL. The CDR3 nucleotides read TGCGCCAGCAGCCAATATAGCGTCAACTCACCCCTCCACTTT. Protein product: CASSQYSVNSPLHF.

This chain uses TRBV5-1 with TRBJ2-5; TRBD1 matches 9 bases. Trimming removed 0 bases from V and 5 bases from J; junction bases left unmatched: 8. Germline V lookup: CDR1 SGHRS, CDR2 YFSETQ. The CDR3 has 16 residues. The CDR3 loop is CASSLGQGVGYETQYF. The CDR3 DNA is TGCGCCAGCAGCTTGGGACAGGGGGTTGGCTATGAGACCCAGTACTTC.

This chain joins TRBV18 and TRBJ2-3; D is perhaps TRBD2 (5 bases). The V end lost 0 bases, the J end lost 0 bases, and 16 bases lay between the germline ends. This CDR3 contains 18 residues. Germline lookup yields CDR1 KGHSH and CDR2 LQKENI. The CDR3 sequence is CASSPPRAYTSSTDTQYF. The DNA for the CDR3 is TGTGCCAGCTCACCACCGCGGGCCTACACCTCTAGCACAGATACGCAGTATTTT.

The genes are TRBV10-1 and TRBJ1-1; the match to TRBD1 covers 8 bases. The V and J ends lost 4 bases and 4 bases, in that order; junction bases with no gene match: 2. Per germline, CDR1 WNHNN and CDR2 SYGVQD (reference sequence). The CDR3 contains 13 residues. The DNA of the CDR3 is TGCGCCAGCAGTGGCACAGGGGGCACTGAAGCTTTCTTT. Translation: CASSGTGGTEAFF.

V and J are TRBV7-6 and TRBJ2-1; 7 nucleotides line up with TRBD1. In germline, CDR1 is SGHVS, CDR2 FNYEAQ. V lost 8 bases, J lost 5 bases, and 6 bases stayed unmatched. The CDR3 sequence is 13 residues long. CDR3 in amino acids: CASCETGNNEQFF. The CDR3 DNA follows: TGTGCCAGCTGCGAGACAGGGAACAATGAGCAGTTCTTC.

The V gene is TRBV9, the J gene TRBJ2-2, with 16 nucleotides matching TRBD2. The CDR3 is 16 amino acids. Germline CDR1 is SGDLS and CDR2 is YYNGEE. J was trimmed by 6 bases and V by 3 bases; bases with no gene match: 2. The CDR3 spells CASSAGTSGGAGELFF. The CDR3 DNA reads TGTGCCAGCAGCGCAGGGACTAGCGGGGGGGCCGGGGAGCTGTTTTTT.

V is TRBV23-1 and J is TRBJ2-5; the D is unclear. TRBV23-1 is an ORF for which the function is uncertain. The CDR3 runs to 15 residues. V was pared by 4 bases and J by 2 bases, with 14 bases between. This CDR3 reads CASSPGWQLQETQYF. The CDR3 DNA reads TGCGCCAGCAGTCCCGGGTGGCAGTTACAAGAGACCCAGTACTTC.

By proportion, this clone is medium-sized. The chain uses TRBV4-1 and TRBJ1-1; TRBD1 is a possible D gene (5 bases). This CDR3 spans 15 amino acids. Germline assignment: CDR1 MGHRA and CDR2 YSYEKL. The ends were cut back, 1 base at V and 0 bases at J, with 9 bases in the middle. Here the CDR3 reads CASSQGQGLNTEAFF. DNA for the CDR3: TGCGCCAGCAGCCAAGGGCAGGGTCTGAACACTGAAGCTTTCTTT.

V gene TRBV29-1 combines with J gene TRBJ2-3; possible D gene TRBD1, 6 bases. Deletions cut 1 base from V and 14 bases from J, with 16 bases between. CDR3 size: 12 residues. The germline gives CDR1 SQVTM, CDR2 ANQGSEA. The CDR3 coding sequence is TGCAGCGTTGAAGCCCAGGGGACCAGGGGGTATTTT. This codes for CSVEAQGTRGYF.

This chain uses TRBV7-2 with TRBJ2-1, with unresolved D. Germline V gene sequence: CDR1 SGHTA, CDR2 FQGNSA. Between the trimmed V and J ends, which lost 1 base and 7 bases, there was a span of 14 bases. The CDR3 length is 15 residues. The CDR3 protein is CASSLVSGQRNEQFF. The CDR3 DNA reads TGTGCCAGCAGCTTAGTATCAGGCCAACGGAATGAGCAGTTCTTC.

The chain combines TRBV5-4 with TRBJ2-2; no definite D call. Germline V gene sequence: CDR1 SGHNT, CDR2 YYREEE (reference sequence). V was trimmed by 6 bases and J by 7 bases, leaving 10 bases between them. The CDR3 has 12 amino acids. CDR3 DNA: TGTGCCAGCACCTCGGGTTTCGGGGAGCTGTTTTTT. This gives the protein CASTSGFGELFF. The full variable domain, completed using reference TRBV5-4 and TRBJ2-2, is ETGVTQSPTHLIKTRGQQVTLRCSSQSGHNTVSWYQQALGQGPQFIFQYYREEENGRGNFPPRFSGLQFPNYSSELNVNALELDDSALYLCASTSGFGELFFGEGSRLTVL.